The next 13 T cell receptor beta chains were all read from a single sample in a study of T cell repertoires in cytomegalovirus infection (dated by TCRdb to about 2019). No antigen has been assigned to these receptors. TCRdb names Illumina HiSeq 1500 as the instrument used. Clones were called with MiXCR by TCRdb after fastp trimmed the public reads at Q25, and only in-frame beta chains were retained. Rows are unified per CDR3 protein, each entry keeping the most common DNA and genes. The sample data list around 430,000 distinct CDR3 sequences, and about 44% of these were observed just once. 43% of the sample lies in the top ten. The sample's treatment or condition label, in plain terms: in vitro stimulation with specific CMV peptide epitopes to enrich CMV-specific T cells. This specimen consisted of cultured PBMCs, obtained from culture after CMV antigen stimulation. Receptors originate from a human donor in good health (CMV status not recorded). Some clones in this sample may be carry-over from other donors' samples.

The genes are TRBV7-2 and TRBJ2-5; D possibly matches TRBD1 or TRBD2 (5 bases each). CDR3 length: 15 amino acids. V was cut by 5 bases and J by 2 bases, with 15 bases left in between. Per the germline V gene, CDR1 is SGHTA and CDR2 is FQGNSA. CDR3 DNA sequence: TGTGCCAGCAGCGGGACGACGGGGCGACAAGAGACCCAGTACTTC. Its protein product is CASSGTTGRQETQYF.

This clonotype was observed a few times. The chain carries TRBV19 and TRBJ1-2; 7 bases match TRBD1. Germline V lookup: CDR1 LNHDA, CDR2 SQIVND (reference sequence). This CDR3 comprises 14 residues. The V and J ends lost 7 bases and 6 bases, in that order; junction bases with no gene match: 11. The CDR3 is CASTGTGEEDGYTF. CDR3 in DNA: TGTGCCAGTACCGGTACAGGGGAGGAAGATGGCTACACCTTC.

This clonotype has just one count. The V and J genes are TRBV14 and TRBJ2-1, with a weak D call TRBD2 (6 bases). The CDR3 length is 11 residues. The V end lost 10 bases, the J end lost 6 bases, and 10 bases lay between the germline ends. The germline V gene encodes CDR1 SGHDN and CDR2 FVKESK. The CDR3 DNA sequence: TGTGCCACTGGGACTGCCAATGAGCAGTTCTTC. Encoded protein: CATGTANEQFF.

The CDR3 sequence is CASSTPWTGSSTGELFF. The CDR3 DNA is TGTGCCAGTAGTACCCCATGGACAGGGTCGAGCACCGGGGAGCTGTTTTTT. The chain uses TRBV19 and TRBJ2-2; 8 nucleotides align to TRBD1. V lost 4 bases to trimming and J lost 4 bases; unmatched junction nucleotides: 11. Per the germline V gene, CDR1 is LNHDA and CDR2 is SQIVND (reference sequence). This CDR3 is built from 17 residues.

About this clonotype: A read error may account for a junction end that differs from germline. The CDR3 region is CASSLALGGYDEQFF. CDR3 in DNA: TGTGCCAGCAGCTTAGCGCTAGGAGGCTACGATGAGCAGTTCTTC. The chain couples TRBV7-2 to TRBJ2-1; possible D gene TRBD2, 5 bases. The CDR3 is 15 amino acids. Germline values: CDR1 SGHTA, CDR2 FQGNSA. Drawing the rest from reference TRBV7-2 and TRBJ2-1, the complete variable domain is GAGVSQSPSNKVTEKGKDVELRCDPISGHTALYWYRQSLGQGLEFLIYFQGNSAPDKSGLPSDRFSAERTGGSVSTLTIQRTQQEDSAVYLCASSLALGGYDEQFFGPGTRLTVL.

The rearrangement uses TRBV6-5 and TRBJ2-7; tentatively, D is TRBD2 (5 bases). CDR3 length: 15 residues. V lost 6 bases to trimming and J lost 0 bases, with 15 bases between them. Germline CDR1 MNHEY, CDR2 SVGAGI. CDR3 loop: CASRVRAGFSYEQYF. CDR3 nucleotides: TGTGCCAGCAGAGTGAGGGCGGGCTTCTCCTACGAGCAGTACTTC.

This clonotype was observed a handful of times. The V gene is TRBV6-1, the J gene TRBJ1-1; D is uncertain. The CDR3 is 12 residues long. Trimming shortened V by 6 bases and J by 6 bases, and 11 bases separated the two germline ends. The germline CDR1 and CDR2 sequences are MNHNS and SASEGT. The CDR3: CASSPYTSEAFF. CDR3 sequence (DNA): TGTGCCAGCAGCCCCTATACCTCTGAAGCTTTCTTT.

This clonotype came up once. This chain connects TRBV28 to TRBJ1-2, with 12 bases that match TRBD1. This CDR3 is built from 18 residues. The V gene's germline CDR1 is MDHEN and CDR2 SYDVKM. The V segment lost 4 bases and the J segment 8 bases; nucleotides outside the gene matches: 17. The CDR3 sequence is CASSSNWDRGRFGYGYTF. The DNA of the CDR3 is TGTGCCAGCAGTTCAAATTGGGACAGGGGGCGGTTCGGCTACGGCTACACCTTC.

This clonotype was observed a single time. Since the CDR3 does not end with the conserved phenylalanine or tryptophan, this likely comes from a read error. The chain joins TRBV7-2 to TRBJ1-4; 7 nucleotides match TRBD1. CDR3 size: 14 residues. The V gene end was trimmed by 2 bases and the J gene end by 10 bases; junction bases not matched to a gene: 7. Looked up from germline, CDR1 is SGHTA and CDR2 is FQGNSA. The CDR3 coding sequence is TGTGCCAGCAGCTTACGGGACAGTTACGGAAAACTGTTTTGC. It specifies CASSLRDSYGKLFC.

Details on this clonotype: Relative to the germline gene, one junction end is altered; a read error may explain this. The chain links TRBV6-5 to TRBJ1-6; the D gene is possibly TRBD1 (6 bases). Germline lookup yields CDR1 MNHEY and CDR2 SVGAGI. There are 15 residues in the CDR3. CDR3 DNA: TGTACCAGCAGTTGGGGTCAGGGGAATAATTCACCCCTCCACTTT. Its translation is CTSSWGQGNNSPLHF.

The rearrangement links TRBV10-3 to TRBJ2-1; no clear D. The length of the CDR3 is 12 residues. V was cut by 7 bases and J by 7 bases, with 11 bases left in between. Germline loops: CDR1 ENHRY, CDR2 SYGVKD. This CDR3 reads CAITGNRNEQFF. CDR3 DNA sequence: TGTGCCATCACCGGTAATAGGAATGAGCAGTTCTTC.

This clonotype appeared a few times. This rearrangement joins TRBV19 to TRBJ2-3; TRBD2 might be the D (6 bases). CDR1 LNHDA and CDR2 SQIVND come from the germline V gene (reference sequence). Trimming pared 7 bases from V and 11 bases from J, leaving 19 bases between. CDR3 length: 13 residues. Here the CDR3 DNA reads TGTGCCAGTAAGGGAAAGGGACTCAACAGGCAGTATTTT. It codes for CASKGKGLNRQYF.

The CDR3 DNA follows: TGTGCCAGCAGCTTAGTGGCTAGCGGGGGGGTATTGGGTACGCAGTATTTT. Translating gives CASSLVASGGVLGTQYF. J is TRBJ2-3 and V is TRBV7-2; 12 bases are a match to TRBD2. Germline CDR1 is SGHTA and CDR2 is FQGNSA. J gave up 8 bases and V 1 base, and 10 bases lay outside the gene matches. The CDR3 is 17 amino acids.